These 23 T cell receptor beta chains were all obtained from the same sample, sequenced in a study of Ad26.COV2.S vaccination and SARS-CoV-2 variants. Stated treatment: over 15 received Ad26.COV2.S at low or high dose, single or two shots; 5 received placebo; per-sample allocation not given. Vaccine and placebo recipients were sampled on day 63 after the first injection. The data were produced by immunoSEQ multiplex PCR, yet TCRdb's version contains in-frame clones alone and is incomplete. The sample lists about 440,000 clones, roughly 87% seen once, with less than 5.5% in the top ten. The sample consisted of peripheral blood, taken in a trial of Ad26.COV2.S vaccine versus placebo. Receptor source: a person between 18 and 65 years old who received the Ad26.COV2.S COVID-19 vaccine or a placebo.

This clone was found once. V gene TRBV5-1 combines with J gene TRBJ2-5; TRBD2 matches 11 bases. Germline CDR1 reads SGHRS; CDR2 reads YFSETQ. After removal of 3 bases from V and 2 bases from J, the junction contained 3 bases not matched to a gene. The CDR3 length is 15 residues. The CDR3, as DNA: TGCGCCAGCAGCTCTAGCGGGAGGTGGCAAGAGACCCAGTACTTC. Translating it yields CASSSSGRWQETQYF. The whole variable domain, remainder taken from reference TRBV5-1 and TRBJ2-5, is KAGVTQTPRYLIKTRGQQVTLSCSPISGHRSVSWYQQTPGQGLQFLFEYFSETQRNKGNFPGRFSGRQFSNSRSEMNVSTLELGDSALYLCASSSSGRWQETQYFGPGTRLLVL.

The chain combines TRBV29-1 with TRBJ2-3; D gene ambiguous. Germline-derived CDR1 and CDR2 are SQVTM and ANQGSEA. The V and J ends lost 2 bases and 2 bases respectively, with 11 bases between them. The CDR3 runs to 14 residues. CDR3 amino acids: CSVELGSHTDTQYF. CDR3 nucleotides: TGCAGCGTTGAATTGGGATCACACACAGATACGCAGTATTTT.

The rearrangement uses TRBV6-2 or TRBV6-3 and TRBJ1-4, with 9 bases that match TRBD1. Germline V gene data show CDR1 as MNHEY and CDR2 as SVGEGT. Trimming took 4 bases from V and 7 from J; bases not matched to a gene: 7. CDR3 length equals 15 residues. The CDR3: CASSSRGQGAEKLFF. CDR3 in DNA: TGTGCCAGCAGTTCCCGGGGACAGGGTGCTGAAAAACTGTTTTTT.

V is TRBV7-2 and J is TRBJ1-2, with TRBD1 as a possible D gene (5 bases). The CDR3 is 15 amino acids. V gave up 0 bases and J gave up 0 bases, with 8 bases separating them. Germline V lookup: CDR1 SGHTA, CDR2 FQGNSA. The CDR3 DNA follows: TGTGCCAGCAGCTTAGCCAGGGCCTCTAACTATGGCTACACCTTC. Amino acid sequence: CASSLARASNYGYTF.

This chain connects TRBV3-1 (or the pseudogene TRBV3-2) to TRBJ1-4; D not certain. This CDR3 spans 13 amino acids. Trimming took off 8 bases at V and 0 bases at J, with 7 bases between the two ends. The germline gives CDR1 LGHDT, CDR2 YNNKEL (reference sequence). The CDR3 bases are TGTGCCAGCCGACATGCAACTAATGAAAAACTGTTTTTT. Protein product: CASRHATNEKLFF.

This clone was found once. The chain combines TRBV28 with TRBJ2-7; D possibly corresponds to TRBD2 (5 bases). Germline V gene data show CDR1 as MDHEN and CDR2 as SYDVKM. Trimming shortened V by 4 bases and J by 0 bases, and 16 bases separated the two germline ends. The CDR3 covers 16 residues. CDR3 bases: TGTGCCAGCAGTTGGGTGGGCGGGTGGAACTCCTACGAGCAGTACTTC. Its protein is CASSWVGGWNSYEQYF.

In DNA, the CDR3 is TGCGCCAGCAGCCAGTCTCCCCTCGGCCACGAGCAGTACTTC. Its translation is CASSQSPLGHEQYF. The rearrangement joins TRBV4-3 to TRBJ2-7; D unresolved. The CDR3 is made up of 14 amino acids. V dropped 3 bases and J dropped 5 bases, with 14 bases sitting between them. Germline V gene lookup returns CDR1 LGHNA and CDR2 YSLEER.

The rearrangement joins TRBV11-2 to TRBJ2-5; possibly TRBD2 for D (6 bases). CDR3 size: 16 residues. V lost 3 bases to trimming and J lost 7 bases, with 21 bases between them. Germline-derived CDR1 and CDR2 are SGHAT and FQNNGV. CDR3 nucleotides: TGTGCCAGCAGCTTTGGACGTGCGGGACCCCGCTCGACCCAGTACTTC. Translating gives CASSFGRAGPRSTQYF. The whole variable domain, filled in from reference TRBV11-2 and TRBJ2-5, reads EAGVAQSPRYKIIEKRQSVAFWCNPISGHATLYWYQQILGQGPKLLIQFQNNGVVDDSQLPKDRFSAERLKGVDSTLKIQPAKLEDSAVYLCASSFGRAGPRSTQYFGPGTRLLVL.

CDR3 region: CASSLNSLGEQYF. CDR3 nucleotides: TGTGCCAGCAGCTTGAACAGTCTTGGCGAGCAGTACTTC. The rearrangement links TRBV11-3 to TRBJ2-7; no clear D gene. Germline CDR1 SGHNT, CDR2 YENEEA. V lost 3 bases to trimming and J lost 6 bases, with 12 bases between them. The CDR3 is made up of 13 amino acids. The complete variable domain, with remaining parts taken from reference TRBV11-3 and TRBJ2-7, reads EAGVVQSPRYKIIEKKQPVAFWCNPISGHNTLYWYLQNLGQGPELLIRYENEEAVDDSQLPKDRFSAERLKGVDSTLKIQPAELGDSAVYLCASSLNSLGEQYFGPGTRLTVT.

The chain recombines TRBV12-3 or TRBV12-4 with TRBJ1-1, with D perhaps TRBD1 (5 bases). The CDR3 extends over 13 amino acids. V was shortened by 6 bases and J by 5 bases, with 13 bases between the two germline ends. The CDR3 reads CASSSTGQTEAFF. CDR3 sequence (DNA): TGTGCCAGCAGCTCTACAGGACAAACTGAAGCTTTCTTT.

This chain links TRBV27 with TRBJ2-7; 12 nucleotides line up with TRBD1. With 5 bases clipped from V and 7 bases from J, the junction kept 3 bases outside the gene matches. Looked up from germline, CDR1 is MNHEY and CDR2 is SMNVEV (reference sequence). This CDR3 is 13 amino acids long. The CDR3 region is CASSRDRGREQYF. The CDR3 coding sequence is TGTGCCAGCAGTCGGGACAGGGGGCGGGAGCAGTACTTC.

To note about this clone: At one boundary the junction diverges from the germline segment, which might be a read error. V usage is TRBV7-9 and J usage is TRBJ2-7; possibly TRBD1 or TRBD2 for D (5 bases each). The germline V gene encodes CDR1 SEHNR and CDR2 FQNEAQ (reference sequence). The CDR3 is 16 amino acids. CDR3 loop: CASNLGPVGTELEQYF. The DNA of the CDR3 is TGTGCCAGCAACTTAGGCCCCGTAGGGACCGAGCTCGAGCAGTACTTC.

This rearrangement joins TRBV7-8 to TRBJ2-7; TRBD2 matches 7 bases. Germline lookup yields CDR1 SGHVS and CDR2 FQNEAQ. This CDR3 comprises 17 residues. J gave up 2 bases and V 2 bases, and 12 bases lay outside the gene matches. CDR3 in DNA: TGTGCCAGCAGCTTACTCCCCAGCGGGACTATTCCCTACGAGCAGTACTTC. Translation: CASSLLPSGTIPYEQYF.

The J gene is TRBJ2-1, the V gene TRBV18; the match to TRBD2 covers 7 bases. With 2 bases clipped from V and 10 bases from J, the junction kept 2 bases outside the gene matches. The CDR3 length is 12 residues. Per germline, CDR1 KGHSH and CDR2 LQKENI. Written as DNA, the CDR3 is TGTGCCAGCTCACCAGGGCGGGAGGAGCAGTTCTTC. Translated, it gives CASSPGREEQFF.

This chain links TRBV7-9 with TRBJ1-1, with 9 bases that match TRBD1. The CDR3 is 16 amino acids. With V trimmed by 3 bases and J by 1 base, 6 bases remained unmatched. The germline V gene has CDR1 SEHNR and CDR2 FQNEAQ (reference sequence). For the CDR3, the DNA is TGTGCCAGCAGCTTTGAGTTGGGACAGGGGAACACTGAAGCTTTCTTT. Protein: CASSFELGQGNTEAFF. Supplemented by reference TRBV7-9 and TRBJ1-1, the full variable domain reads DTGVSQNPRHKITKRGQNVTFRCDPISEHNRLYWYRQTLGQGPEFLTYFQNEAQLEKSRLLSDRFSAERPKGSFSTLEIQRTEQGDSAMYLCASSFELGQGNTEAFFGQGTRLTVV.

The V call is TRBV6-4, the J call TRBJ2-1; 8 nucleotides line up with TRBD1. There are 13 residues in the CDR3. The germline V gene has CDR1 MRHNA and CDR2 SNTAGT. The J segment lost 2 bases and the V segment lost 8 bases, leaving 2 bases of the junction unmatched. CDR3 in amino acids: CASLRGPYNEQFF. In DNA form, the CDR3 reads TGTGCCAGCCTCAGGGGGCCCTACAATGAGCAGTTCTTC.

The chain recombines TRBV12-2 with TRBJ2-1; the DNA was not compared with TRBD2, the D call given in the table. TRBV12-2 corresponds to a pseudogene. The CDR3 spans 22 residues. CDR3 nucleotide sequence: TGTGCAAGTCGCTTTGGGGTTTGGCTAGCGGGAGGAGGTCGGATCGCCTACAATGAGCAGTTCTTC. Amino acid sequence: CASRFGVWLAGGGRIAYNEQFF.

The genes are TRBV7-9 and TRBJ1-5; unclear D gene. The germline gives CDR1 SEHNR, CDR2 FQNEAQ (reference sequence). V was cut by 6 bases and J by 6 bases, with 15 bases left in between. CDR3 length: 14 residues. CDR3 amino acids: CASSPDVLSQPQHF. DNA of the CDR3: TGTGCCAGCAGTCCGGACGTCCTATCTCAGCCCCAGCATTTT.

The chain uses TRBV6-1 and TRBJ1-6; 9 nucleotides match TRBD1. Germline V gene lookup returns CDR1 MNHNS and CDR2 SASEGT. The CDR3 sequence is 19 residues long. V lost 3 bases, J lost 0 bases, and 9 bases stayed unmatched. CDR3 in amino acids: CASSDRDRELSSYNSPLHF. The DNA of the CDR3 is TGTGCCAGCAGTGACCGGGACAGGGAGCTCAGCTCCTATAATTCACCCCTCCACTTT.

The chain uses TRBV9 and TRBJ2-2; perhaps TRBD2 as D (6 bases). This CDR3 has 14 amino acids. V dropped 0 bases and J dropped 6 bases, with 9 bases sitting between them. The V gene's germline CDR1 is SGDLS and CDR2 YYNGEE. The CDR3 coding sequence is TGTGCCAGCAGCGTAGTCTGGGGGGCCGGGGAGCTGTTTTTT. It is translated as CASSVVWGAGELFF.

J is TRBJ2-1 and V is TRBV29-1; 12 positions match TRBD2. Germline CDR1 reads SQVTM; CDR2 reads ANQGSEA. The CDR3 sequence is 15 residues long. V dropped 2 bases and J dropped 5; count of bases not matched to a gene: 4. The chain's CDR3 is CSVERTSGANNEQFF. The CDR3 DNA follows: TGCAGCGTTGAAAGGACTAGCGGGGCGAACAATGAGCAGTTCTTC.

A single count supports this clone. V is TRBV27 and J is TRBJ2-3; no firm D call. Germline V CDR1 and CDR2: MNHEY, SMNVEV (reference sequence). Deletions cut 5 bases from V and 2 bases from J, with 5 bases between. The CDR3 sequence is 12 residues long. CDR3 sequence reads: CASSRLTDTQYF. The CDR3 DNA reads TGTGCCAGCAGTCGACTCACAGATACGCAGTATTTT.

About this clone: At the DNA level, this CDR3 is encoded by other sequences in the same sample as well. This sequence joins TRBV5-1 and TRBJ2-7; D is perhaps TRBD1 (5 bases). Germline V CDR1 and CDR2: SGHRS, YFSETQ. V was clipped by 0 bases and J by 3 bases, with 7 bases between them. This CDR3 is built from 13 residues. For the CDR3, the DNA is TGCGCCAGCAGCTTGGCAACAGGCTACGAGCAGTACTTC. Amino acid sequence: CASSLATGYEQYF.